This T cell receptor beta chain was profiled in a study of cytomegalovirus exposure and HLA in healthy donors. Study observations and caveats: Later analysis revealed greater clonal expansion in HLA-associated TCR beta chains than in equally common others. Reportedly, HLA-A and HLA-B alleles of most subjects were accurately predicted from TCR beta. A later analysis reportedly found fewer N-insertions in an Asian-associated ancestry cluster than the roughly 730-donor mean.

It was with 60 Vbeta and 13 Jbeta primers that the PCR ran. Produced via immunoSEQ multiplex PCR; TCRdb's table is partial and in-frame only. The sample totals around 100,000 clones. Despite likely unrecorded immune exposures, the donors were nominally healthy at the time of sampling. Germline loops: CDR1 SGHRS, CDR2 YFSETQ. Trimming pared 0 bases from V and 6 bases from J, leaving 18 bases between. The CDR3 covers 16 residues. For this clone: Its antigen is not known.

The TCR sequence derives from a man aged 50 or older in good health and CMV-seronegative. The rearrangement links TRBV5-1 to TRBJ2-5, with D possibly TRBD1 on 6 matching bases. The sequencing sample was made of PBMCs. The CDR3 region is CASSLDSSGARKTQYF. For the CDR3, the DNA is TGCGCCAGCAGCTTGGATAGTTCAGGGGCGCGGAAGACCCAGTACTTC.